This T cell receptor beta chain was profiled in a study of blood T cell repertoires in COVID-19. Study-level information: Acute and convalescent COVID-19 specimens originated in the United States, Italy and Spain. The cDNA or gDNA used as material had been derived from T cells, B-cell-depleted T cells, or PBMCs.

This clone was observed a few times. This CDR3 contains 14 residues. CDR1 is MDHEN and CDR2 is SYDVKM in the germline V gene. The V end was cut by 8 bases, the J end by 0 bases, with 11 bases between. As handled by the study authors: How many nucleated cells were present was estimated from reference gene primer amplification. Sequenced by immunoSEQ multiplex PCR; TCRdb stores in-frame clones only, minus some. V, J and clone size were drawn from that table, and D and trimming were deduced from the DNA. The data show about 110,000 clones, around four fifths seen once. This TCR came from a woman aged 55-75 years with acute or convalescent COVID-19. V gene TRBV28 combines with J gene TRBJ1-5, with D hard to call. Sequencing used peripheral blood. DNA for the CDR3: TGTGCCAGCGTCTCACGGTATAGCAATCAGCCCCAGCATTTT. Translation: CASVSRYSNQPQHF.